These 20 T cell receptor beta chains came from one sample sequenced in a study of CD4+ T cells in melanoma. Sequencing used immunoSEQ multiplex PCR; TCRdb keeps in-frame clones, though not all of them. This sample carries about 140,000 clones, around 90% of them seen once, and the ten largest clones take more than 1.5%. The receptor set was obtained from a human donor with melanoma.

CDR3 residues: CASIWGRDSGNTIYF. The DNA for the CDR3 is TGTGCCAGCATATGGGGCAGGGACTCTGGAAACACCATATATTTT. The rearrangement joins TRBV6-1 to TRBJ1-3; D is perhaps TRBD1 (5 bases). CDR1 is MNHNS, CDR2 SASEGT, per germline. This CDR3 comprises 15 residues. Between the trimmed V and J ends, which lost 7 bases and 0 bases, there was a span of 13 bases.

V and J are TRBV5-8 and TRBJ2-1, with 8 bases that match TRBD2. J lost 0 bases, V lost 6 bases, and 5 bases had no gene match. CDR3 length: 15 amino acids. Germline loops: CDR1 SGHTS, CDR2 YDEGEE. CDR3 nucleotides: TGTGCCAGCATAGCGGGGCGGAGCTCCTACAATGAGCAGTTCTTC. It specifies CASIAGRSSYNEQFF. The whole variable domain, filled in from reference TRBV5-8 and TRBJ2-1, reads EAGVTQSPTHLIKTRGQQATLRCSPISGHTSVYWYQQALGLGLQFLLWYDEGEERNRGNFPPRFSGRQFPNYSSELNVNALELEDSALYLCASIAGRSSYNEQFFGPGTRLTVL.

The CDR3 reads CASSIRDGTYNEQFF. The CDR3 nucleotides are TGTGCCAGCAGCATCCGGGACGGCACCTACAATGAGCAGTTCTTC. This chain links TRBV9 with TRBJ2-1; D could derive from TRBD1 or TRBD2 (5 bases each). The CDR3 covers 15 residues. In germline, CDR1 is SGDLS, CDR2 YYNGEE. V lost 4 bases and J lost 2, with 13 bases in between.

The genes are TRBV6-1 and TRBJ1-2; D may be TRBD1 (5 bases). Germline assignment: CDR1 MNHNS and CDR2 SASEGT. V was shortened by 8 bases and J by 3 bases, with 19 bases between the two germline ends. The CDR3 is 15 residues long. CDR3 protein: CASRPGARSDYGYTF. In nucleotides, the CDR3 is TGTGCCAGCCGGCCCGGGGCCCGTTCCGACTATGGCTACACCTTC.

The V call is TRBV25-1, the J call TRBJ2-1, with D hard to call. Germline V gene sequence: CDR1 MGHDK, CDR2 SYGVNS. The ends were cut back, 5 bases at V and 10 bases at J, with 15 bases in the middle. This CDR3 is 13 amino acids long. The CDR3 spells CASSPWVVEEQFF. The CDR3 DNA sequence: TGTGCCAGCAGTCCCTGGGTAGTGGAGGAGCAGTTCTTC.

The J gene is TRBJ2-1, the V gene TRBV30; 7 bases are a match to TRBD2. V gave up 4 bases and J gave up 8 bases; unmatched junction bases: 8. The CDR3 runs to 13 residues. Germline lookup yields CDR1 GTSNPN and CDR2 SVGIG (reference sequence). The CDR3 DNA follows: TGTGCCTGGACTAGCGGAGTTGGCGATGAGCAGTTCTTC. Amino acids: CAWTSGVGDEQFF. Drawing the rest from reference TRBV30 and TRBJ2-1, the complete variable domain is SQTIHQWPATLVQPVGSPLSLECTVEGTSNPNLYWYRQAAGRGLQLLFYSVGIGQISSEVPQNLSASRPQDRQFILSSKKLLLSDSGFYLCAWTSGVGDEQFFGPGTRLTVL.

The CDR3 here is CASSPAANTDTQYF. CDR3 in DNA: TGCGCCAGCAGCCCTGCTGCCAACACAGATACGCAGTATTTT. The chain recombines TRBV5-1 with TRBJ2-3; D uncertain. The V end was cut by 4 bases, the J end by 2 bases, with 11 bases between. The CDR3 totals 14 residues. Germline-derived CDR1 and CDR2 are SGHRS and YFSETQ.

J is TRBJ1-2 and V is TRBV2; 8 bases are a match to TRBD1. The CDR3 contains 13 residues. With V trimmed by 7 bases and J by 6 bases, 7 bases remained unmatched. CDR1 SNHLY and CDR2 FYNNEI come from the germline V gene. CDR3 coding DNA: TGTGCCAGCAACGGACAGGGTTTCGATGGCTACACCTTC. Protein sequence: CASNGQGFDGYTF.

This clone has more than one count but fewer than ten. The chain uses TRBV10-1 and TRBJ2-3; D possibly corresponds to TRBD1 (6 bases). V was shortened by 3 bases and J by 2 bases, with 9 bases between the two germline ends. Germline-derived CDR1 and CDR2 are WNHNN and SYGVQD (reference sequence). The CDR3 runs 14 residues. CDR3 residues: CASSENRATDTQYF. Here the CDR3 DNA reads TGCGCCAGCAGTGAAAACAGGGCCACAGATACGCAGTATTTT.

The rearrangement uses TRBV11-2 and TRBJ1-6, with D perhaps matching TRBD1 (5 bases). The germline gives CDR1 SGHAT, CDR2 FQNNGV. V lost 5 bases, J lost 5 bases, and 25 bases lay in between. The CDR3 is made up of 19 amino acids. The CDR3 sequence: CASSLIRGGRTSNNSPLHF. The CDR3 nucleotides are TGTGCCAGCAGCCTTATTAGGGGAGGACGGACAAGTAATAATTCACCCCTCCACTTT.

The V and J genes are TRBV10-3 and TRBJ1-1; D is undetermined. The V end lost 0 bases, the J end lost 2 bases, and 7 bases lay between the germline ends. The CDR3 is 14 residues long. CDR1 is ENHRY and CDR2 is SYGVKD in the germline V gene. CDR3 sequence reads: CAISESQSNTEAFF. CDR3 DNA sequence: TGTGCCATCAGTGAGTCGCAGAGTAACACTGAAGCTTTCTTT.

The rearrangement uses TRBV18 and TRBJ2-1; D is perhaps TRBD2 (5 bases). Germline CDR1 KGHSH, CDR2 LQKENI. The V end was cut by 3 bases, the J end by 1 base, with 7 bases between. The CDR3 is 14 residues long. The CDR3 DNA follows: TGTGCCAGCTCACCTGGCGGGTCCTACAATGAGCAGTTCTTC. Amino acids: CASSPGGSYNEQFF.

Note on this clone: Other DNA sequences in this sample translate to the same CDR3. The rearrangement joins TRBV10-3 to TRBJ1-2; D is perhaps TRBD1 (6 bases). Trimming cost V 7 bases and J 4 bases, with 10 bases left between them. Germline CDR1 reads ENHRY; CDR2 reads SYGVKD. The CDR3 sequence is 12 residues long. DNA for the CDR3: TGTGCCATCAATGGGGGCGGCTATGGCTACACCTTC. Translating it yields CAINGGGYGYTF.

The rearrangement links TRBV7-3 to TRBJ2-1; 8 positions match TRBD2. CDR1 is SGHTA and CDR2 is FQGTGA in the germline V gene. CDR3 length: 16 residues. Losses at the gene ends were 4 bases for V and 8 bases for J; bases not matched to a gene: 13. CDR3: CASSSGLGGGQDEQFF. The CDR3 DNA reads as TGTGCCAGCAGCTCAGGCCTCGGGGGGGGCCAGGATGAGCAGTTCTTC. Combining the CDR3 with reference TRBV7-3 and TRBJ2-1 gives the whole variable domain GAGVSQTPSNKVTEKGKYVELRCDPISGHTALYWYRQSLGQGPEFLIYFQGTGAADDSGLPNDRFFAVRPEGSVSTLKIQRTERGDSAVYLCASSSGLGGGQDEQFFGPGTRLTVL.

V and J are TRBV28 and TRBJ1-2; possible D gene TRBD1, 6 bases. Germline values: CDR1 MDHEN, CDR2 SYDVKM. The CDR3 extends over 14 amino acids. The ends were cut back, 3 bases at V and 4 bases at J, with 12 bases in the middle. The CDR3 region has the DNA TGTGCCAGCAGTTTTCAGGGGCATACCTATGGCTACACCTTC. Protein sequence: CASSFQGHTYGYTF.

The chain combines TRBV7-2 with TRBJ2-5; D not certain. The germline V and J ends were trimmed by 5 bases and 5 bases, with 12 bases remaining between them. Germline V gene data show CDR1 as SGHTA and CDR2 as FQGNSA. The length of the CDR3 is 13 residues. CDR3 DNA: TGTGCCAGCAGCGTTCTTCGGACGGAGACCCAGTACTTC. Its protein is CASSVLRTETQYF.

V is TRBV6-1 and J is TRBJ2-3; D call uncertain. The CDR3 loop spans 15 amino acids. V shed 1 base and J shed 2 bases, with 10 bases lying between them. Germline V CDR1 and CDR2: MNHNS, SASEGT. The CDR3 protein is CASSEGALFTDTQYF. Written as DNA, the CDR3 is TGTGCCAGCAGTGAAGGGGCGCTGTTCACAGATACGCAGTATTTT.

This sequence joins TRBV11-2 and TRBJ2-1; weak D call: TRBD2 (5 bases). Germline V gene lookup returns CDR1 SGHAT and CDR2 FQNNGV. This CDR3 region has 16 residues. V was cut by 5 bases and J by 4 bases, with 18 bases left in between. The CDR3 loop is CASSRTSSSPYNEQFF. The CDR3 DNA sequence: TGTGCCAGCAGCCGTACTAGTAGCAGTCCTTACAATGAGCAGTTCTTC.

This clone was seen once. V is TRBV28 and J is TRBJ1-5; D possibly corresponds to TRBD1 (5 bases). Germline CDR1 and CDR2: MDHEN and SYDVKM. This CDR3 is built from 15 residues. V shed 5 bases and J shed 7 bases, with 18 bases lying between them. The CDR3 region has the DNA TGTGCCAGCAGTGGGGGTGGCCAATCTAAGCAGCCCCAGCATTTT. Encoded protein: CASSGGGQSKQPQHF.

The rearrangement joins TRBV19 to TRBJ1-1; D is possibly TRBD1 (5 bases). V lost 5 bases and J lost 10, with 11 bases in between. The CDR3 is 11 amino acids. CDR1 is LNHDA and CDR2 is SQIVND in the germline V gene (reference sequence). The CDR3 region has the DNA TGTGCCAGTAGTCCGGGGAGGGGAGCTTTCTTT. It specifies CASSPGRGAFF.